This T cell receptor (beta chain) was captured by sequencing in a study of T cells in Graves' hyperthyroidism and ophthalmopathy. Study-wide findings and caveats: For ophthalmopathy, model prediction preceded onset by a median about six months.

Lactation, pregnancy, other autoimmune disease or uncontrolled infection excluded patients. It was 10 ml of fresh peripheral blood that supplied the PBMCs. CDR1 and CDR2 (germline): MNHEY, SVGAGI. The CDR3 covers 14 residues. The germline V and J ends were trimmed by 5 bases and 2 bases, with 13 bases remaining between them. A note on this clonotype: The antigen remains undetermined.

Using RNA transcripts as the source, TCR beta CDR3 regions were amplified. Researchers ran a first-round RT-PCR on the TCR CDR3 using the HTBI primer set. A single record per CDR3 protein comes from TCRdb applying MiXCR to the multiplex PCR reads. The sample consists of about 840,000 distinct CDR3 sequences, over 35% of them appearing once. The specimen was blood. The chain carries TRBV6-5 and TRBJ2-7, with D maybe TRBD1 (6 bases). This clonotype was sampled from a man aged 18 to 29 with Graves' hyperthyroidism. Here the CDR3 reads CASSESGATYEQYF. The CDR3, as DNA: TGTGCCAGCAGTGAATCAGGGGCGACCTACGAGCAGTACTTC.